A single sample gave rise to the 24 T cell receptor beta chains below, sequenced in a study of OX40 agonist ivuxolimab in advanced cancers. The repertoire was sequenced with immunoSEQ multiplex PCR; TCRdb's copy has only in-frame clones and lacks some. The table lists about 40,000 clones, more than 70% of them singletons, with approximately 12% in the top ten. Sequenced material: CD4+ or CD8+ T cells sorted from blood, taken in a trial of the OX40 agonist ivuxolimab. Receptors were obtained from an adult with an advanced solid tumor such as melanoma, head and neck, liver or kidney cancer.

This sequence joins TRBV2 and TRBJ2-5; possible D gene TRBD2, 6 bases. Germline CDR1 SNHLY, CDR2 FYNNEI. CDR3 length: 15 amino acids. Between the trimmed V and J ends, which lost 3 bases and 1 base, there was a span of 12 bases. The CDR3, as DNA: TGTGCCAGCAGTGAGGCGGGGCGGGCCCAAGAGACCCAGTACTTC. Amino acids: CASSEAGRAQETQYF.

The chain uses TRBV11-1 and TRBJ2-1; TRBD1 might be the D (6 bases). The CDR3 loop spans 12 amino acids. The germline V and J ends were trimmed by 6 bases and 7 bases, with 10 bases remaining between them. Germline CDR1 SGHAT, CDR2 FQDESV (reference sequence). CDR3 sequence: CASSLQGNEQFF. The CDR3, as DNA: TGTGCCAGCAGTTTACAGGGTAATGAGCAGTTCTTC. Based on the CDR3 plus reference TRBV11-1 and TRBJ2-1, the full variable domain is EAEVAQSPRYKITEKSQAVAFWCDPISGHATLYWYRQILGQGPELLVQFQDESVVDDSQLPKDRFSAERLKGVDSTLKIQPAELGDSAMYLCASSLQGNEQFFGPGTRLTVL.

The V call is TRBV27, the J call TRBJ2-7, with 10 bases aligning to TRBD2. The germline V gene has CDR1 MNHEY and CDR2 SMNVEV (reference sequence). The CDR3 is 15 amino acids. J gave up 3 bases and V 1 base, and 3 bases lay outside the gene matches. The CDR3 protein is CASSLFSGGLYEQYF. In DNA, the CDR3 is TGTGCCAGCAGTTTATTTAGCGGGGGGCTCTACGAGCAGTACTTC.

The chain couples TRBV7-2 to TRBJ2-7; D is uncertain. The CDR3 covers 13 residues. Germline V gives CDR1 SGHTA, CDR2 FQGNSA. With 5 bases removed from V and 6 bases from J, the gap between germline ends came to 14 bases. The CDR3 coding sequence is TGTGCCAGCAGCGCCGAGCGCAGGAGCGAGCAGTACTTC. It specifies CASSAERRSEQYF.

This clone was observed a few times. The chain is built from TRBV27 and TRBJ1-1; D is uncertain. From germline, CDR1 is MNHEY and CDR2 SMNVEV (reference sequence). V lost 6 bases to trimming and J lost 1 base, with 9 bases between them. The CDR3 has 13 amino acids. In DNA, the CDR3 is TGTGCCAGCAGCCGAACGGGGAACACTGAAGCTTTCTTT. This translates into CASSRTGNTEAFF.

CDR3 residues: CASSEWTYEQYF. CDR3 nucleotide sequence: TGTGCCAGCAGTGAATGGACCTACGAGCAGTACTTC. This chain connects TRBV6-1 to TRBJ2-7, with D unresolved. The V end was cut by 2 bases, the J end by 2 bases, with 4 bases between. CDR3 length: 12 residues. The germline CDR1 and CDR2 sequences are MNHNS and SASEGT.

In DNA form, the CDR3 reads TGTGCCAGCAGCTTCGACTTGGGAAGTCAGCCCCAGCATTTT. The encoded protein is CASSFDLGSQPQHF. V gene TRBV7-6 combines with J gene TRBJ1-5; D call uncertain. Trimming took off 3 bases at V and 6 bases at J, with 12 bases between the two ends. Germline values: CDR1 SGHVS, CDR2 FNYEAQ. The CDR3 is made up of 14 amino acids. Complete variable domain (other parts from reference TRBV7-6 and TRBJ1-5): GAGVSQSPRYKVTKRGQDVALRCDPISGHVSLYWYRQALGQGPEFLTYFNYEAQQDKSGLPNDRFSAERPEGSISTLTIQRTEQRDSAMYRCASSFDLGSQPQHFGDGTRLSIL.

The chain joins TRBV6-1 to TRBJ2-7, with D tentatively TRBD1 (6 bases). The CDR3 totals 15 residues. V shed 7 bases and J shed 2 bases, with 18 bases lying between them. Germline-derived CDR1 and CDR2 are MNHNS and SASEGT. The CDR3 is CASTLQGSVPYEQYF. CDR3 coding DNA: TGTGCCAGCACCCTACAGGGCTCAGTCCCCTACGAGCAGTACTTC.

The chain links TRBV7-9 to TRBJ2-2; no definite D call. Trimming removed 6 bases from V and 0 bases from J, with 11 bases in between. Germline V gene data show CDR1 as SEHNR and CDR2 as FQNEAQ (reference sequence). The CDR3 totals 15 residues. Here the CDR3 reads CASRGGGTNTGELFF. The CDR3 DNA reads TGTGCCAGCAGGGGTGGTGGAACGAACACCGGGGAGCTGTTTTTT. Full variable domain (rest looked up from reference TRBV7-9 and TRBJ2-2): DTGVSQNPRHKITKRGQNVTFRCDPISEHNRLYWYRQTLGQGPEFLTYFQNEAQLEKSRLLSDRFSAERPKGSFSTLEIQRTEQGDSAMYLCASRGGGTNTGELFFGEGSRLTVL.

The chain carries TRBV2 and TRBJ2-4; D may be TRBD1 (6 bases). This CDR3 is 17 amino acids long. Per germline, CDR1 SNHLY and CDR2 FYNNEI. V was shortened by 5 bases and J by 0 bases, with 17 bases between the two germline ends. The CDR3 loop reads CASSIRDKGLAKNIQYF. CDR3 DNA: TGTGCCAGCAGTATCCGGGACAAAGGTTTAGCCAAAAACATTCAGTACTTC.

The CDR3 spells CASSLLGPNDYGYTF. The CDR3 nucleotides read TGTGCCAGCAGCTTACTGGGGCCGAACGATTATGGCTACACCTTC. The gene calls are TRBV7-9 and TRBJ1-2; perhaps TRBD1 as D (5 bases). In germline, CDR1 is SEHNR, CDR2 FQNEAQ (reference sequence). V dropped 2 bases and J dropped 5 bases, with 15 bases sitting between them. CDR3 length equals 15 residues.

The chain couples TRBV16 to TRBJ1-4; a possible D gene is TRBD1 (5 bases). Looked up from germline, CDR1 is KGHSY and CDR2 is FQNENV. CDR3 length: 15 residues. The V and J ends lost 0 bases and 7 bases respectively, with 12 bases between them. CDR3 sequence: CASSQSSQGPEKLFF. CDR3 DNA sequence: TGTGCCAGCAGCCAATCGTCCCAGGGCCCTGAAAAACTGTTTTTT.

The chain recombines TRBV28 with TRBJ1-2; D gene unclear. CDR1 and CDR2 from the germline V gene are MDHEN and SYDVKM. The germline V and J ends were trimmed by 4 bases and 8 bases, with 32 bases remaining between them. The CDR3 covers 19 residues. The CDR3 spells CASSSAAWTTGPRVRGYTF. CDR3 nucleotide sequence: TGTGCCAGCAGTTCTGCTGCTTGGACCACGGGCCCCCGGGTTCGGGGCTACACCTTC.

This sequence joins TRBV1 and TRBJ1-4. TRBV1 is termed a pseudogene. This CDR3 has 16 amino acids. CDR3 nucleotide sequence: TGCACCAGCAGCCAGGGGGGTGTGGGTTTTAATGAAAAACTGTTTTTT. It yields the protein CTSSQGGVGFNEKLFF.

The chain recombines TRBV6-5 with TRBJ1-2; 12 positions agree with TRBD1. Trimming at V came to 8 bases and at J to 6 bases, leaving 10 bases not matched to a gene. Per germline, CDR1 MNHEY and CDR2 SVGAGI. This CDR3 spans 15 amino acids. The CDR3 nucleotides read TGTGCCAGCCAGACCCCCGGGACAGGGGGCCATGGCTACACCTTC. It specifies CASQTPGTGGHGYTF.

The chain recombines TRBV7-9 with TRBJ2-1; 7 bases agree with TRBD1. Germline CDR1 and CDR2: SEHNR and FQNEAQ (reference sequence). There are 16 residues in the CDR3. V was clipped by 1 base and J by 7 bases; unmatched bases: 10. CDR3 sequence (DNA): TGTGCCAGCAGCTTAGACAGGGGTTATGGAGGTAATGAGCAGTTCTTC. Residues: CASSLDRGYGGNEQFF.

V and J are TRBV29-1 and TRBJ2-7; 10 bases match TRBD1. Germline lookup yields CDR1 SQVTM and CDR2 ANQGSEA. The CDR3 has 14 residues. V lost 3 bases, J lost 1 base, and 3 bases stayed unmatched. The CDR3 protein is CSVDGQGGSYEQYF. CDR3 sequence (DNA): TGCAGCGTTGACGGACAGGGGGGATCCTACGAGCAGTACTTC.

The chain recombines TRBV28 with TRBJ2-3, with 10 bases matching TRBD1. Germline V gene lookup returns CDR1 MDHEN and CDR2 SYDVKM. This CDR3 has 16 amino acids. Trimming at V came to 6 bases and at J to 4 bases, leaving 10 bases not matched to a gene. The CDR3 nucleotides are TGTGCCAGCAGCTCCCAAGGGACAGGGGTAGCAGATACGCAGTATTTT. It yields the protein CASSSQGTGVADTQYF. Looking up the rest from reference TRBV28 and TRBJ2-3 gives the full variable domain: DVKVTQSSRYLVKRTGEKVFLECVQDMDHENMFWYRQDPGLGLRLIYFSYDVKMKEKGDIPEGYSVSREKKERFSLILESASTNQTSMYLCASSSQGTGVADTQYFGPGTRLTVL.

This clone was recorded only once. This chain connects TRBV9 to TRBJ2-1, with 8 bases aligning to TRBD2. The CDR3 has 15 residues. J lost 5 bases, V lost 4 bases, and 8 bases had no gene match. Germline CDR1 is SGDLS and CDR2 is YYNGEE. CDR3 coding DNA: TGTGCCAGCAGCCCCCGGCGGGAGGCTAACAATGAGCAGTTCTTC. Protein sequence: CASSPRREANNEQFF. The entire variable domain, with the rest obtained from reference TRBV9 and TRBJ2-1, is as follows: DSGVTQTPKHLITATGQRVTLRCSPRSGDLSVYWYQQSLDQGLQFLIQYYNGEERAKGNILERFSAQQFPDLHSELNLSSLELGDSALYFCASSPRREANNEQFFGPGTRLTVL.

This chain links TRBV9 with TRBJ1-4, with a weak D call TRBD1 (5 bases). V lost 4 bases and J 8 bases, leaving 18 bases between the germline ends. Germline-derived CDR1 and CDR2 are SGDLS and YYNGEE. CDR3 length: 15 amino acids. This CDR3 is CASSPGGKVGEKLFF. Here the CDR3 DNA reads TGTGCCAGCAGCCCGGGGGGGAAAGTAGGAGAAAAACTGTTTTTT.

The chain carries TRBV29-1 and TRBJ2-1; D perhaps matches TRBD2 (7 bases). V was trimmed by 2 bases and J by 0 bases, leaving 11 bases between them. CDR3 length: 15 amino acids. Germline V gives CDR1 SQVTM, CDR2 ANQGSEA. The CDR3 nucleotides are TGCAGCGTTGAAAGGAGGGGGGGCTCCTACAATGAGCAGTTCTTC. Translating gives CSVERRGGSYNEQFF.

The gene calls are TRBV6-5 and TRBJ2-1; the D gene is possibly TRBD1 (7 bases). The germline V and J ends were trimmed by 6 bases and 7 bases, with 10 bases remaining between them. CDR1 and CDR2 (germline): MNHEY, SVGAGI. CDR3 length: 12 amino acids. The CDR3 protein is CASRRDSNEQFF. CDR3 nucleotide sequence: TGTGCCAGCAGGCGGGACAGTAATGAGCAGTTCTTC.

The CDR3 spells CASSLKASSYNEQFF. The CDR3 nucleotides are TGTGCCAGCAGCTTAAAGGCTAGCTCCTACAATGAGCAGTTCTTC. The chain recombines TRBV7-3 with TRBJ2-1, with D unclear. Germline V CDR1 and CDR2: SGHTA, FQGTGA. The CDR3 has 15 residues. Trimming pared 1 base from V and 0 bases from J, leaving 7 bases between.

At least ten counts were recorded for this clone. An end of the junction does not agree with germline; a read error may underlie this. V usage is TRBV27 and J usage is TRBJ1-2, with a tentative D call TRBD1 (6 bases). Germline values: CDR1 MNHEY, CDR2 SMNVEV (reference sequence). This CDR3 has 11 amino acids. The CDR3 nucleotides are TGTGCCAGCAGCCTAGGGGGGCCCTCCATCTTC. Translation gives CASSLGGPSIF.